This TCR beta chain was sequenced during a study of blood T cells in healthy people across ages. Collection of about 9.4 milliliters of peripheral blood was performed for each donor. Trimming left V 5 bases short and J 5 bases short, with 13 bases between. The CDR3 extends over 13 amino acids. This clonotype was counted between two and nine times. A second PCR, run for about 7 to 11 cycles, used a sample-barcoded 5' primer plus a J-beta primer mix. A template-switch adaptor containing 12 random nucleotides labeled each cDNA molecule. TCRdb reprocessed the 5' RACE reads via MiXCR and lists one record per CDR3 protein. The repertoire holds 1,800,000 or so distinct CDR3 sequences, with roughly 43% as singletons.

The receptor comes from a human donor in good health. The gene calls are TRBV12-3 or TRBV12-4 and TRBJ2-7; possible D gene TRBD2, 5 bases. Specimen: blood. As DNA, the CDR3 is TGTGCCAGCAGTCGGGAATACGTGCACGAGCAGTACTTC. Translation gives CASSREYVHEQYF.